This TCR beta chain stems from a study of persistence of HIV-infected CD4 T cells. Germline lookup yields CDR1 SGHRS and CDR2 YFSETQ. This CDR3 has 17 amino acids. V shed 3 bases and J 2 bases; nucleotides not matched to a gene: 10. Study-level results: Antigen-responding cells were enriched for degenerate expanded CDR3beta sequences.

Sequencing used immunoSEQ version 4 in survey mode. Sequencing used immunoSEQ multiplex PCR; TCRdb keeps in-frame clones, though not all of them. The sample contains some 20,000 clones, approximately 65% of which appear only once. About this clone: Its specificity is not known.

The stimulus was lysate of CMV-infected fibroblasts, approximately 9.6 ug/mL. CD4+ T cells upregulating both CD40 ligand and CD69 were sorted as responding cells. Donors were HIV-1-infected adults who began suppressive ART during chronic infection. Donors had CD4+ T cell counts above 400 cells/uL and were CMV-seropositive. The source is an adult woman with HIV who was CMV-seropositive. The input for sequencing was CD4+ T cells sorted from PBMCs after approximately 19-hour stimulation, taken from a patient who received antiretroviral therapy. V is TRBV5-1 and J is TRBJ2-1; 8 bases are a match to TRBD2. The CDR3 here is CASSSRASGQAYNEQFF. The CDR3 region has the DNA TGCGCCAGCAGCTCCCGGGCTAGCGGGCAAGCCTACAATGAGCAGTTCTTC.